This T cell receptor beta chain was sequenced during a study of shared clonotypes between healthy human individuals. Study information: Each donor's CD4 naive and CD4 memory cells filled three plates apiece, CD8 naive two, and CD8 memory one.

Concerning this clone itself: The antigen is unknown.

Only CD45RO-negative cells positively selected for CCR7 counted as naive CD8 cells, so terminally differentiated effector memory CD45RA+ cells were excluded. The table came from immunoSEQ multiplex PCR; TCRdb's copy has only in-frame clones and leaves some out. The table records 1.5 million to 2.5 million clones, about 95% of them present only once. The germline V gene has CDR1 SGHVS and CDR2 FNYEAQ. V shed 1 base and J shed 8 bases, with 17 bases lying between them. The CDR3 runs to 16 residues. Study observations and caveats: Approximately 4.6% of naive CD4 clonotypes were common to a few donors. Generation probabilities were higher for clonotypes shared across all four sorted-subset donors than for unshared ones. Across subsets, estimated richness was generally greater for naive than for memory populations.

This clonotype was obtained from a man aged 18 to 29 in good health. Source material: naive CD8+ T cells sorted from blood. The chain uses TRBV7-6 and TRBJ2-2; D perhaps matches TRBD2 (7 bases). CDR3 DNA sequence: TGTGCCAGCAGCTTAGACGGGGGGCCGCCTACGGGGGAGCTGTTTTTT. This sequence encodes CASSLDGGPPTGELFF.